These T cell receptor beta chains were read from a single sample in a study of memory CD4+ T cells and cytomegalovirus serostatus. Method: immunoSEQ multiplex PCR; TCRdb's copy keeps in-frame clones and lacks some. The sample consists of about 31,000 clones, around 76% of them appearing once. The sample consisted of memory CD4+ T cells from blood. These receptors all come from an adult in good health and CMV-seronegative. Some clones in this sample may be carry-over from other donors' samples. The CDR3 runs from the conserved cysteine through the conserved F or W. The order of the fields is V gene, D gene, J gene, clone size, CDR3 protein, CDR3 DNA. D genes are given only for firm matches. Only part of the rows carry a size: once, few, many, or a class if the clone is expanded.

TRBV18	-	TRBJ1-5	-	CASGGAGGGQPQHF	TGTGCCAGTGGAGGGGCCGGAGGGGGTCAGCCCCAGCATTTT
TRBV27	TRBD1	TRBJ1-1	medium-sized	CASSLGTGNLNTEAFF	TGTGCCAGCAGTCTCGGGACAGGGAACTTGAACACTGAAGCTTTCTTT
TRBV19	TRBD1	TRBJ1-2	-	CASKGAGRPYGYTF	TGTGCCAGTAAGGGGGCGGGACGGCCATATGGCTACACCTTC
TRBV5-4	-	TRBJ1-6	-	CASSLLGSYNSPLHF	TGTGCCAGCAGCTTGTTAGGCTCCTATAATTCACCCCTCCACTTT
TRBV2	-	TRBJ1-5	-	CASNGESYSNQPQHF	TGTGCCAGCAACGGGGAAAGCTATAGCAATCAGCCCCAGCATTTT
TRBV5-6	-	TRBJ1-6	-	CASSSQVRDNSPLHF	TGTGCCAGCAGCTCCCAAGTCAGGGATAATTCACCCCTCCACTTT
TRBV5-1	TRBD1	TRBJ1-1	once	CASSLVVRGQGMSSSEAFF	TGCGCCAGCAGCTTGGTCGTTCGGGGACAGGGGATGAGCAGCTCTGAAGCTTTCTTT
TRBV2	TRBD1	TRBJ1-1	few	CASSPPRTGANTEAFF	TGTGCCAGCAGTCCCCCACGGACAGGGGCGAACACTGAAGCTTTCTTT
TRBV5-4	-	TRBJ1-1	-	CASSSARTTRDTEAFF	TGTGCCAGCAGCAGTGCCCGGACCACTAGGGACACTGAAGCTTTCTTT
TRBV28	-	TRBJ2-4	-	CASSATRQARGAKNIQYF	TGTGCCAGCAGTGCCACTCGACAGGCCCGGGGAGCCAAAAACATTCAGTACTTC
TRBV2	TRBD2	TRBJ2-1	-	CASRLAGASGYNEQFF	TGTGCCAGCAGGCTAGCGGGGGCCTCGGGTTACAATGAGCAGTTCTTC
TRBV7-3	TRBD1	TRBJ2-2	-	CASSLQGAETGELFF	TGTGCCAGCAGCTTACAGGGGGCGGAAACCGGGGAGCTGTTTTTT
TRBV4-3	-	TRBJ1-2	-	CASSQVTGDTNYGYTF	TGCGCCAGCAGCCAGGTAACAGGAGATACCAACTATGGCTACACCTTC
TRBV2	-	TRBJ2-7	-	CASSDKGGPYEQYF	TGTGCCAGCAGTGATAAGGGGGGGCCCTACGAGCAGTACTTC
TRBV5-4	TRBD1	TRBJ1-6	once	CASSLEQGDSPLHF	TGTGCCAGCAGCTTGGAACAGGGGGATTCACCCCTCCACTTT
TRBV7-3	-	TRBJ1-2	-	CASSPSILNGYTF	TGTGCCAGCAGCCCCTCCATCCTTAATGGCTACACCTTC
TRBV7-8	TRBD1	TRBJ1-6	few	CASSSLIGTGGSSSYNSPLHF	TGTGCCAGCAGCTCACTCATCGGGACAGGGGGCTCAAGCTCCTATAATTCACCCCTCCACTTT
TRBV20-1	-	TRBJ2-1	-	CSATHNEQFF	TGCAGTGCTACCCACAATGAGCAGTTCTTC